Listed below are T cell receptor beta chains from one sample, sequenced in a study of early T cells in non-severe SARS-CoV-2 infection. TCRdb called the 5' RACE reads again in MiXCR, with one record for every CDR3 protein. The sample holds 40,000 or so distinct CDR3 sequences, roughly 7.9% seen once. Sample: whole blood, taken at baseline. The receptors originated from an adult who was a healthcare worker with PCR-confirmed SARS-CoV-2 infection or an uninfected control (not recorded which). Each CDR3 is given with its conserved first and last residue. Fields, in order: J gene, V gene, clone size, D gene, CDR3 length, CDR3 protein, CDR3 DNA. The D gene is left open where the match is weak. A row's size may be missing; if present it is once, few, many or a size class.

J: TRBJ2-5
V: TRBV20-1
size: NA
D: NA
length: 13
CDR3: CSARGGTQETQYF
DNA: TGCAGTGCTAGAGGGGGGACCCAAGAGACCCAGTACTTC

J: TRBJ1-3
V: TRBV4-1
size: NA
D: NA
length: 16
CDR3: CASSESGRLSGNTIYF
DNA: TGCGCCAGCAGCGAGTCGGGAAGACTCTCTGGAAACACCATATATTTT

J: TRBJ1-5
V: TRBV23-1
size: few
D: NA
length: 18
CDR3: CASSHGTIYETGNQPQHF
DNA: TGCGCCAGCAGTCACGGGACAATCTATGAGACCGGCAATCAGCCCCAGCATTTT

J: TRBJ2-5
V: TRBV5-1
size: NA
D: TRBD1
length: 15
CDR3: CASSPATGYGETQYF
DNA: TGCGCCAGCAGCCCCGCGACAGGGTATGGAGAGACCCAGTACTTC

J: TRBJ2-7
V: TRBV20-1
size: few
D: NA
length: 13
CDR3: CSASVAGTYEQYF
DNA: TGCAGTGCTAGCGTCGCAGGGACCTACGAGCAGTACTTC

J: TRBJ1-2
V: TRBV20-1
size: NA
D: NA
length: 14
CDR3: CSARDADSNYGYTF
DNA: TGCAGTGCTAGAGATGCTGATTCTAACTATGGCTACACCTTC

J: TRBJ2-1
V: TRBV2
size: NA
D: TRBD1
length: 13
CDR3: CATDRALNNEQFF
DNA: TGTGCCACAGACAGGGCCCTAAACAATGAGCAGTTCTTC

J: TRBJ2-1
V: TRBV7-8
size: NA
D: TRBD1
length: 18
CDR3: CASSLAYGPGQGTYEQFF
DNA: TGTGCCAGCAGCTTAGCCTATGGACCGGGACAGGGGACGTATGAGCAGTTCTTC

J: TRBJ1-2
V: TRBV10-2
size: few
D: NA
length: 14
CDR3: CASSESLGDYGYTF
DNA: TGCGCCAGCAGTGAGTCTTTAGGAGATTATGGCTACACCTTC

J: TRBJ1-3
V: TRBV20-1
size: many
D: NA
length: 11
CDR3: CSATSENTIYF
DNA: TGCAGTGCTACCTCAGAAAACACCATATATTTT

J: TRBJ2-1
V: TRBV11-2
size: few
D: NA
length: 17
CDR3: CASSLDRPRGRNNEQFF
DNA: TGTGCCAGCAGCTTAGATCGTCCCCGGGGGAGAAACAATGAGCAGTTCTTC

J: TRBJ1-5
V: TRBV20-1
size: many
D: NA
length: 12
CDR3: CSAPASGEPQHF
DNA: TGCAGTGCTCCCGCCTCCGGGGAGCCCCAGCATTTT

J: TRBJ2-7
V: TRBV4-3
size: NA
D: NA
length: 15
CDR3: CASSRYGVGAGEQYF
DNA: TGCGCCAGCAGCCGGTATGGTGTGGGGGCTGGTGAGCAGTACTTC

J: TRBJ2-7
V: TRBV27
size: many
D: NA
length: 15
CDR3: CASSSSRATNYEQYF
DNA: TGTGCCAGCAGTTCATCACGGGCTACGAACTACGAGCAGTACTTC

J: TRBJ2-7
V: TRBV7-2
size: NA
D: TRBD1
length: 15
CDR3: CASSSDRGPFYEQYF
DNA: TGTGCCAGCAGCTCAGACAGGGGGCCCTTCTACGAGCAGTACTTC

J: TRBJ2-1
V: TRBV6-6
size: NA
D: TRBD1
length: 13
CDR3: CASRDRSQIEQFF
DNA: TGTGCCAGCCGGGACAGGAGTCAAATTGAGCAGTTCTTC

J: TRBJ2-1
V: TRBV3-1
size: few
D: NA
length: 15
CDR3: CASSQPLSTYNEQFF
DNA: TGTGCCAGCAGCCAACCCTTGTCGACCTACAATGAGCAGTTCTTC

J: TRBJ2-7
V: TRBV5-5
size: few
D: NA
length: 14
CDR3: CASNRAGLTYEQYF
DNA: TGTGCCAGCAACAGGGCCGGGTTAACCTACGAGCAGTACTTC

J: TRBJ1-1
V: TRBV16
size: NA
D: NA
length: 16
CDR3: CASSLRIGLGGTEAFF
DNA: TGTGCCAGCAGCCTTCGGATCGGCCTTGGGGGCACTGAAGCTTTCTTT

J: TRBJ2-7
V: TRBV18
size: many
D: NA
length: 15
CDR3: CASSDPTRSSYEQYF
DNA: TGTGCCAGCTCAGATCCAACCAGGAGCTCCTACGAGCAGTACTTC

J: TRBJ2-5
V: TRBV7-9
size: few
D: TRBD2
length: 14
CDR3: CASSSGLADETQYF
DNA: TGTGCCAGCAGCTCGGGACTAGCAGATGAGACCCAGTACTTC

J: TRBJ2-2
V: TRBV12-3/TRBV12-4
size: NA
D: NA
length: 14
CDR3: CASSSQGVTGELFF
DNA: TGTGCCAGCAGTTCTCAGGGCGTCACCGGGGAGCTGTTTTTT

J: TRBJ2-7
V: TRBV6-5
size: many
D: NA
length: 17
CDR3: CASRGKTAKNLRDEQYF
DNA: TGTGCCAGCAGAGGGAAGACAGCGAAAAACCTTCGAGACGAGCAGTACTTC

J: TRBJ1-2
V: TRBV5-1
size: NA
D: NA
length: 15
CDR3: CASSPWDRPTYGYTF
DNA: TGCGCCAGCAGCCCGTGGGACCGTCCCACCTATGGCTACACCTTC

J: TRBJ2-7
V: TRBV7-2
size: many
D: TRBD2
length: 16
CDR3: CASSSAGGRYSYEQYF
DNA: TGTGCCAGCAGCTCCGCGGGGGGACGATACTCCTACGAGCAGTACTTC

J: TRBJ1-1
V: TRBV20-1
size: few
D: NA
length: 13
CDR3: CSALLEPYTEAFF
DNA: TGCAGTGCACTCCTTGAACCCTACACTGAAGCTTTCTTT

J: TRBJ2-5
V: TRBV30
size: few
D: NA
length: 13
CDR3: CAWSVGSQETQYF
DNA: TGTGCCTGGAGTGTTGGCAGCCAAGAGACCCAGTACTTC

J: TRBJ1-1
V: TRBV14
size: many
D: NA
length: 16
CDR3: CASSQDRIPFGTEAFF
DNA: TGTGCCAGCAGCCAAGATCGGATCCCATTCGGTACTGAAGCTTTCTTT

J: TRBJ2-1
V: TRBV15
size: few
D: TRBD1
length: 17
CDR3: CATSRDLGRGHYNEQFF
DNA: TGTGCCACCAGCAGAGATCTGGGCAGGGGGCATTACAATGAGCAGTTCTTC

J: TRBJ2-1
V: TRBV2
size: few
D: NA
length: 14
CDR3: CASRDPSSYNEQFF
DNA: TGTGCCAGCAGGGACCCGAGCTCCTACAATGAGCAGTTCTTC

J: TRBJ1-6
V: TRBV12-3/TRBV12-4
size: many
D: NA
length: 16
CDR3: CASSFVGRPNNSPLHF
DNA: TGTGCCAGCAGTTTTGTCGGCAGGCCTAATAATTCACCCCTCCACTTT

J: TRBJ2-1
V: TRBV5-4
size: many
D: NA
length: 14
CDR3: CASSLSGNRGEQFF
DNA: TGTGCCAGCAGCTTGAGTGGGAACCGTGGTGAGCAGTTCTTC

J: TRBJ2-2
V: TRBV19
size: NA
D: TRBD1
length: 13
CDR3: CASSIDRAEELFF
DNA: TGTGCCAGTAGTATTGACAGGGCTGAGGAGCTGTTTTTT

J: TRBJ2-5
V: TRBV2
size: few
D: NA
length: 13
CDR3: CASSGQFQETQYF
DNA: TGTGCCAGCAGTGGACAGTTCCAAGAGACCCAGTACTTC

J: TRBJ2-1
V: TRBV28
size: few
D: TRBD2
length: 13
CDR3: CASRGLAGGPGFF
DNA: TGTGCCAGCAGGGGACTAGCGGGGGGGCCTGGGTTCTTC

J: TRBJ2-1
V: TRBV5-1
size: few
D: NA
length: 12
CDR3: CASSWGLNEQFF
DNA: TGCGCCAGCAGTTGGGGGCTGAATGAGCAGTTCTTC

J: TRBJ2-3
V: TRBV7-9
size: medium-sized
D: NA
length: 13
CDR3: CASSLDSGDTQYF
DNA: TGTGCCAGCAGCTTAGATTCGGGGGATACGCAGTATTTT

J: TRBJ2-6
V: TRBV5-1
size: NA
D: TRBD1
length: 16
CDR3: CASSTGQVSGANVLTF
DNA: TGCGCCAGCAGCACCGGACAGGTTTCTGGGGCCAACGTCCTGACTTTC

J: TRBJ1-1
V: TRBV29-1
size: many
D: NA
length: 12
CDR3: CSVSTSNTEAFF
DNA: TGCAGCGTGTCTACGTCGAACACTGAAGCTTTCTTT

J: TRBJ2-6
V: TRBV5-1
size: few
D: NA
length: 15
CDR3: CASSLDGSGANVLTF
DNA: TGCGCCAGCAGCTTGGACGGCTCTGGGGCCAACGTCCTGACTTTC

J: TRBJ2-2
V: TRBV7-6
size: few
D: NA
length: 13
CDR3: CASRNPSPGELFF
DNA: TGTGCCAGCAGAAATCCTAGCCCCGGGGAGCTGTTTTTT

J: TRBJ2-2
V: TRBV19
size: NA
D: NA
length: 15
CDR3: CASIRRAENTGELFF
DNA: TGTGCCAGTATCAGAAGGGCAGAGAACACCGGGGAGCTGTTTTTT

J: TRBJ2-1
V: TRBV7-2
size: few
D: NA
length: 11
CDR3: CASNNYNEQFF
DNA: TGTGCCAGCAACAACTACAATGAGCAGTTCTTC

J: TRBJ2-5
V: TRBV7-9
size: NA
D: TRBD1
length: 14
CDR3: CASSETGVRETQYF
DNA: TGTGCCAGCAGCGAAACAGGGGTCCGGGAGACCCAGTACTTC

J: TRBJ1-5
V: TRBV27
size: few
D: TRBD1
length: 13
CDR3: CASSPADRADQHF
DNA: TGTGCCAGCAGTCCCGCGGACAGGGCGGACCAGCATTTT

J: TRBJ1-4
V: TRBV7-9
size: many
D: TRBD1
length: 15
CDR3: CASSSTGAINEKLFF
DNA: TGTGCCAGCAGCTCAACAGGGGCCATAAATGAAAAACTGTTTTTT

J: TRBJ1-2
V: TRBV5-1
size: many
D: NA
length: 14
CDR3: CASSLNTANYGYTF
DNA: TGCGCCAGCAGCTTAAACACAGCGAACTATGGCTACACCTTC

J: TRBJ2-6
V: TRBV6-5
size: few
D: NA
length: 14
CDR3: CASSYSTGANVLTF
DNA: TGTGCCAGCAGTTACTCGACTGGGGCCAACGTCCTGACTTTC